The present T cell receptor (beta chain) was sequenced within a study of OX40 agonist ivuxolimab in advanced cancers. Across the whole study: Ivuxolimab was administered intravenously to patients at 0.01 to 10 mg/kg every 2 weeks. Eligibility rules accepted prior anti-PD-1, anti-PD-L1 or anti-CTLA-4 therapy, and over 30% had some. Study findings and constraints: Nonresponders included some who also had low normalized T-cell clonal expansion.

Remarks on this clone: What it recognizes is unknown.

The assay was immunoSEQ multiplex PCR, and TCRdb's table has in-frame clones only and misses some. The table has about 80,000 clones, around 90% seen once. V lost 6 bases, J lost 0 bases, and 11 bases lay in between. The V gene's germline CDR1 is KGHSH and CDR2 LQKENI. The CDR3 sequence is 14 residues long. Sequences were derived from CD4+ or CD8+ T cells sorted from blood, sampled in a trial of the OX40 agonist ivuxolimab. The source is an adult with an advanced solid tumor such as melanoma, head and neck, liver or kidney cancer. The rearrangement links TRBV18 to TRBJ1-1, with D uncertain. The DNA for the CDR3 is TGTGCCAGCTCGCCGGAGACGGTGAACACTGAAGCTTTCTTT. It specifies CASSPETVNTEAFF.